This T cell receptor beta chain is from a study of T cells in Graves' hyperthyroidism and ophthalmopathy. CDR1 is KGHSH, CDR2 LQKENI, per germline. V was clipped by 3 bases and J by 0 bases, with 14 bases between them. The CDR3 extends over 16 amino acids. Patients showing uncontrolled infection, other autoimmune disease, pregnancy or lactation were ineligible. RNA transcripts provided the source from which TCR beta CDR3 regions were amplified. Carried out on the TCR CDR3, a first-round RT-PCR used the HTBI primer set. TCRdb fed the multiplex PCR reads into MiXCR, producing one record per CDR3 protein. This sample has about 570,000 distinct CDR3 sequences, with around 42% found just once.

The sample was peripheral blood or thyroid tissue (not recorded which). The receptor's source is an adult woman with Graves' disease, either hyperthyroidism or ophthalmopathy (not recorded which). The chain is built from TRBV18 and TRBJ2-5, with D possibly matching TRBD2 (6 bases). The CDR3 coding sequence is TGTGCCAGCTCACCTTCTAGCGTACCGTACCAAGAGACCCAGTACTTC. Translation gives CASSPSSVPYQETQYF. The whole variable domain, remainder taken from reference TRBV18 and TRBJ2-5, is NAGVMQNPRHLVRRRGQEARLRCSPMKGHSHVYWYRQLPEEGLKFMVYLQKENIIDESGMPKERFSAEFPKEGPSILRIQQVVRGDSAAYFCASSPSSVPYQETQYFGPGTRLLVL.